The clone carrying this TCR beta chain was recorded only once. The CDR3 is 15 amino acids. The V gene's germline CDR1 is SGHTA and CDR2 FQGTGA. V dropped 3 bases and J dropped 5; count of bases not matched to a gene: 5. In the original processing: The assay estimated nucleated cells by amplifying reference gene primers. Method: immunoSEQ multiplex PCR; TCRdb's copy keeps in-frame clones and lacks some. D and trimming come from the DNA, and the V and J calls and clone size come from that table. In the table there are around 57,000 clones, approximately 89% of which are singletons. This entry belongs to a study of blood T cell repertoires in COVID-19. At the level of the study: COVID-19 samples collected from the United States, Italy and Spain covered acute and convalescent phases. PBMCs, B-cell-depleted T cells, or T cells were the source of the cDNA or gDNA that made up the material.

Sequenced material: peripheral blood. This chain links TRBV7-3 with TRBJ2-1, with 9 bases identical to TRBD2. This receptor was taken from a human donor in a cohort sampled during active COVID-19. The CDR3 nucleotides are TGTGCCAGCAGCTTCGGGACTAGCAGAAACAATGAGCAGTTCTTC. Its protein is CASSFGTSRNNEQFF.